The 32 T cell receptor beta chains given below trace back to one sample, sequenced in a study of blood T cell repertoires in COVID-19. The assay was immunoSEQ multiplex PCR, and TCRdb's table has in-frame clones only and misses some. The sample records about 480,000 clones, around nine tenths being singletons. Sequenced input: PBMCs or T cells enriched from blood (not recorded which). Receptor source: a woman aged 40 to 49 who had recovered from COVID-19.

Only a few counts were recorded for this clone. The chain employs TRBV4-1 and TRBJ2-2; 7 bases match TRBD2. This CDR3 spans 17 amino acids. Germline CDR1 and CDR2: MGHRA and YSYEKL. The ends lost 4 bases at V and 0 bases at J; junction bases unmatched: 8. CDR3 loop: CASSRLADRANTGELFF. CDR3 sequence (DNA): TGCGCCAGCAGCCGCCTAGCGGACCGCGCGAACACCGGGGAGCTGTTTTTT.

The V call is TRBV9, the J call TRBJ2-1; possible D gene TRBD1, 6 bases. Trimming shortened V by 5 bases and J by 10 bases, and 10 bases separated the two germline ends. CDR3 size: 11 residues. Germline V lookup: CDR1 SGDLS, CDR2 YYNGEE. The CDR3 here is CASSRDREQFF. The CDR3 nucleotides are TGTGCCAGCAGTCGCGACAGGGAGCAGTTCTTC.

Comment on this clone: The same CDR3 arises from other DNA sequences in this sample as well. V is TRBV18 and J is TRBJ1-1; 7 bases agree with TRBD1. CDR1 KGHSH and CDR2 LQKENI come from the germline V gene. This CDR3 is built from 13 residues. Losses at the gene ends were 4 bases for V and 1 base for J; bases not matched to a gene: 0. CDR3 DNA: TGTGCCAGCTCACGGGACAGGAACACTGAAGCTTTCTTT. Translating it yields CASSRDRNTEAFF.

The J gene is TRBJ2-3, the V gene TRBV6-5; 8 nucleotides line up with TRBD1. Germline-derived CDR1 and CDR2 are MNHEY and SVGAGI. CDR3 size: 14 residues. V trimming: 7 bases; J trimming: 2 bases; junction bases outside the gene matches: 5. The CDR3: CASTADRATDTQYF. The CDR3 DNA reads TGTGCCAGCACCGCGGACAGGGCCACAGATACGCAGTATTTT.

V gene TRBV18 combines with J gene TRBJ2-2, with D possibly TRBD1 on 5 matching bases. V gave up 0 bases and J gave up 4 bases, with 15 bases separating them. Germline loops: CDR1 KGHSH, CDR2 LQKENI. CDR3 length: 17 residues. The chain's CDR3 is CASSPPSGRDGTGELFF. CDR3 in DNA: TGTGCCAGCTCACCACCGTCGGGCAGGGATGGCACCGGGGAGCTGTTTTTT.

This clone was seen only a few times. The gene calls are TRBV5-4 and TRBJ1-2; D remains unclear. Trimming took off 4 bases at V and 4 bases at J, with 14 bases between the two ends. Germline CDR1 SGHNT, CDR2 YYREEE (reference sequence). The CDR3 length is 14 residues. The CDR3 here is CASSRPDSTYGYTF. As DNA, the CDR3 is TGTGCCAGCAGCCGCCCGGACTCAACCTATGGCTACACCTTC.

V usage is TRBV27 and J usage is TRBJ2-1, with 9 bases that match TRBD1. The V gene's germline CDR1 is MNHEY and CDR2 SMNVEV (reference sequence). The CDR3 spans 16 residues. The V and J ends lost 2 bases and 8 bases, in that order; junction bases with no gene match: 10. Written as DNA, the CDR3 is TGTGCCAGCAGTTTAGCCCCGGGACAGGGTCTGTATGAGCAGTTCTTC. Protein product: CASSLAPGQGLYEQFF.

This chain uses TRBV14 with TRBJ2-1; TRBD2 might be the D (6 bases). The V gene's germline CDR1 is SGHDN and CDR2 FVKESK. This CDR3 is built from 14 residues. V gave up 1 base and J gave up 6 bases, with 10 bases separating them. CDR3 protein: CASSQVGGANEQFF. In DNA form, the CDR3 reads TGTGCCAGCAGCCAAGTTGGAGGGGCCAATGAGCAGTTCTTC.

This chain joins TRBV12-3 or TRBV12-4 and TRBJ2-5; D possibly corresponds to TRBD2 (6 bases). V lost 6 bases to trimming and J lost 2 bases, with 10 bases between them. CDR3 length: 13 amino acids. As DNA, the CDR3 is TGTGCCAGCAGCCCGGGGGATCAAGAGACCCAGTACTTC. Translating it yields CASSPGDQETQYF.

This clone was observed a single time. This chain connects TRBV19 to TRBJ1-1; 8 bases map to TRBD1. J was trimmed by 10 bases and V by 7 bases; bases with no gene match: 26. The CDR3 length is 18 residues. Germline CDR1 and CDR2: LNHDA and SQIVND (reference sequence). CDR3 sequence (DNA): TGTGCCAGTACCAGGGGACCGACAGGGGTGGGGGAACTGGGACGAGCTTTCTTT. Translating gives CASTRGPTGVGELGRAFF.

V is TRBV11-3 and J is TRBJ1-1; D remains ambiguous. CDR1 SGHNT and CDR2 YENEEA come from the germline V gene. The CDR3 contains 13 residues. V was trimmed by 4 bases and J by 1 base, leaving 7 bases between them. The CDR3 DNA reads TGTGCCAGCAGCTCGTATAAGAACACTGAAGCTTTCTTT. This encodes CASSSYKNTEAFF. Drawing the rest from reference TRBV11-3 and TRBJ1-1, the complete variable domain is EAGVVQSPRYKIIEKKQPVAFWCNPISGHNTLYWYLQNLGQGPELLIRYENEEAVDDSQLPKDRFSAERLKGVDSTLKIQPAELGDSAVYLCASSSYKNTEAFFGQGTRLTVV.

The genes are TRBV5-6 and TRBJ2-1; 9 bases line up with TRBD2. The CDR3 runs 14 residues. Germline lookup yields CDR1 SGHDT and CDR2 YYEEEE. J was trimmed by 7 bases and V by 0 bases; bases with no gene match: 2. The chain's CDR3 is CASSLGSGSNEQFF. The CDR3 DNA sequence: TGTGCCAGCAGCTTGGGTAGCGGGAGTAATGAGCAGTTCTTC.

This chain links TRBV10-3 with TRBJ2-7; TRBD2 aligns across 10 bases. Germline assignment: CDR1 ENHRY and CDR2 SYGVKD. The length of the CDR3 is 15 residues. Trimming cost V 6 bases and J 4 bases; bases outside gene matches: 9. The CDR3 is CAIRQLAGVKYEQYF. The CDR3 DNA sequence: TGTGCCATCAGGCAGCTAGCGGGAGTTAAGTACGAGCAGTACTTC.

Regarding this clone: The same CDR3 also results from other DNA sequences found in this sample. The chain carries TRBV24-1 and TRBJ2-7; 9 nucleotides match TRBD2. The CDR3 length is 13 residues. Germline values: CDR1 KGHDR, CDR2 SFDVKD. The V gene end was trimmed by 3 bases and the J gene end by 4 bases; junction bases not matched to a gene: 0. CDR3 loop: CATSDAGGYEQYF. CDR3 in DNA: TGTGCCACCAGTGATGCGGGAGGGTACGAGCAGTACTTC.

The rearrangement joins TRBV19 to TRBJ1-5, with D unclear. The germline V gene encodes CDR1 LNHDA and CDR2 SQIVND (reference sequence). V gave up 3 bases and J gave up 0 bases, with 9 bases separating them. The CDR3 is 15 amino acids. CDR3 in amino acids: CASSMSGFSNQPQHF. For the CDR3, the DNA is TGTGCCAGTAGTATGTCGGGGTTTAGCAATCAGCCCCAGCATTTT.

This clone appeared a single time. The CDR3 nucleotides read TGCGCCAGCAATCAGGGGCCTAGGGACACTGAAGCTTTCTTT. Protein: CASNQGPRDTEAFF. The chain combines TRBV10-2 with TRBJ1-1; weak D call: TRBD1 (6 bases). CDR1 WSHSY and CDR2 SAAADI come from the germline V gene. V was cut by 7 bases and J by 3 bases, with 15 bases left in between. CDR3 length: 14 residues.

V usage is TRBV5-4 and J usage is TRBJ2-7, with 7 positions matching TRBD1. Looked up from germline, CDR1 is SGHNT and CDR2 is YYREEE (reference sequence). After removal of 0 bases from V and 3 bases from J, the junction contained 12 bases not matched to a gene. The CDR3 sequence is 17 residues long. CDR3 protein: CASSLDKKQGTIYEQYF. CDR3 DNA: TGTGCCAGCAGCTTGGACAAGAAACAGGGGACGATCTACGAGCAGTACTTC.

The chain uses TRBV5-6 and TRBJ2-3; 12 bases match TRBD1. V dropped 4 bases and J dropped 0; count of bases not matched to a gene: 9. There are 18 residues in the CDR3. Germline CDR1 and CDR2: SGHDT and YYEEEE. This CDR3 reads CASSLGQGAAGSTDTQYF. Written as DNA, the CDR3 is TGTGCCAGCAGCCTGGGACAGGGGGCGGCGGGTAGCACAGATACGCAGTATTTT.

This chain uses TRBV5-6 with TRBJ2-7; D might be TRBD1 (5 bases). CDR1 is SGHDT and CDR2 is YYEEEE in the germline V gene. The CDR3 sequence is 16 residues long. The germline V and J ends were trimmed by 1 base and 4 bases, with 18 bases remaining between them. The CDR3 bases are TGTGCCAGCAGCTTGATTAGGTACTCCCCAGGGTACGAGCAGTACTTC. Translation gives CASSLIRYSPGYEQYF.

The CDR3 nucleotides read TGTGCCAGCAGCTCATTGGGGGCCCTGACTAGCGGGCGCACCGGGGAGCTGTTTTTT. It encodes CASSSLGALTSGRTGELFF. J is TRBJ2-2 and V is TRBV7-2, with 10 bases that match TRBD2. The germline gives CDR1 SGHTA, CDR2 FQGNSA. Trimming took 4 bases from V and 4 from J; bases not matched to a gene: 15. The CDR3 runs to 19 residues. Drawing the rest from reference TRBV7-2 and TRBJ2-2, the complete variable domain is GAGVSQSPSNKVTEKGKDVELRCDPISGHTALYWYRQSLGQGLEFLIYFQGNSAPDKSGLPSDRFSAERTGGSVSTLTIQRTQQEDSAVYLCASSSLGALTSGRTGELFFGEGSRLTVL.

This chain uses TRBV7-2 with TRBJ2-5; TRBD1 matches at 10 bases. This CDR3 contains 15 residues. The germline V gene encodes CDR1 SGHTA and CDR2 FQGNSA. The junction had 7 bases not matched to a gene; V was cut back by 5 bases and J by 4 bases. CDR3 in amino acids: CASSPDRGLGETQYF. The CDR3 DNA is TGTGCCAGCAGCCCAGACAGGGGGCTGGGAGAGACCCAGTACTTC.

The chain recombines TRBV5-1 with TRBJ2-7; TRBD2 agrees at 7 bases. Losses at the gene ends were 5 bases for V and 0 bases for J; bases not matched to a gene: 8. The CDR3 covers 15 residues. From germline, CDR1 is SGHRS and CDR2 YFSETQ. The CDR3 spells CASRLRRGSSYEQYF. In DNA, the CDR3 is TGCGCCAGCAGGTTGAGGCGCGGGAGCTCCTACGAGCAGTACTTC.

V and J are TRBV7-2 and TRBJ2-7; the match to TRBD2 covers 11 bases. This CDR3 comprises 15 residues. In germline, CDR1 is SGHTA, CDR2 FQGNSA. V was clipped by 4 bases and J by 7 bases; unmatched bases: 9. The CDR3 coding sequence is TGTGCCAGCAGCTCTCGACTAGCGGGGCCGGGGGAGCAGTACTTC. It codes for CASSSRLAGPGEQYF.

V gene TRBV30 combines with J gene TRBJ1-2, with 11 positions matching TRBD1. Trimming removed 2 bases from V and 3 bases from J; junction bases left unmatched: 5. This CDR3 comprises 15 residues. The germline CDR1 and CDR2 sequences are GTSNPN and SVGIG (reference sequence). CDR3 amino acids: CAWSWTGGSYYGYTF. CDR3 DNA: TGTGCCTGGAGTTGGACAGGGGGCTCCTACTATGGCTACACCTTC. The variable domain in full, with the rest retrieved from reference TRBV30 and TRBJ1-2, is SQTIHQWPATLVQPVGSPLSLECTVEGTSNPNLYWYRQAAGRGLQLLFYSVGIGQISSEVPQNLSASRPQDRQFILSSKKLLLSDSGFYLCAWSWTGGSYYGYTFGSGTRLTVV.

The chain is built from TRBV15 and TRBJ2-3; D is undetermined. Between the trimmed V and J ends, which lost 3 bases and 4 bases, there was a span of 8 bases. CDR3 size: 13 residues. Germline values: CDR1 LNHNV, CDR2 YYDKDF (reference sequence). CDR3 sequence reads: CATSSTRSDTQYF. The DNA for the CDR3 is TGTGCCACCAGCAGTACGAGGTCAGATACGCAGTATTTT.

The rearrangement uses TRBV6-2 or TRBV6-3 and TRBJ1-2, with TRBD1 identical over 7 bases. V trimming: 4 bases; J trimming: 2 bases; junction bases outside the gene matches: 7. CDR3 size: 15 residues. In germline, CDR1 is MNHEY, CDR2 SVGEGT. The CDR3 sequence: CASSSRTGRNYGYTF. In DNA, the CDR3 is TGTGCCAGCAGTTCCCGGACAGGCAGAAACTATGGCTACACCTTC.

The gene calls are TRBV7-8 and TRBJ2-1, with 14 bases fitting TRBD2. Germline-derived CDR1 and CDR2 are SGHVS and FQNEAQ. CDR3 size: 15 residues. Losses at the gene ends were 7 bases for V and 4 bases for J; bases not matched to a gene: 3. CDR3 coding DNA: TGTGCCAGCATCCGGACTAGCGGGGGGTACAATGAGCAGTTCTTC. Translation: CASIRTSGGYNEQFF.

Concerning this clone: The sample has other DNA sequences that encode this CDR3 too. The chain combines TRBV6-6 with TRBJ1-5, with D tentatively TRBD1 (5 bases). Deletions cut 4 bases from V and 2 bases from J, with 6 bases between. In germline, CDR1 is MNHNY, CDR2 SVGAGI (reference sequence). The CDR3 is 13 residues long. The CDR3 here is CASSLQGNQPQHF. The CDR3 nucleotides read TGTGCCAGCAGTTTACAGGGCAATCAGCCCCAGCATTTT.

The chain uses TRBV6-5 and TRBJ1-1; perhaps TRBD1 as D (5 bases). The CDR3 covers 14 residues. With 6 bases removed from V and 7 bases from J, the gap between germline ends came to 18 bases. The germline V gene encodes CDR1 MNHEY and CDR2 SVGAGI. CDR3 protein: CASSLGRAGGEAFF. DNA for the CDR3: TGTGCCAGCAGCCTCGGACGGGCCGGGGGTGAAGCTTTCTTT.

The CDR3 loop reads CASSHQGSYYITDTQYF. CDR3 sequence (DNA): TGTGCCAGCAGCCACCAGGGGAGTTACTATATCACAGATACGCAGTATTTT. The chain is built from TRBV7-2 and TRBJ2-3; D possibly corresponds to TRBD1 (6 bases). This CDR3 has 17 amino acids. Germline loops: CDR1 SGHTA, CDR2 FQGNSA. Trimming shortened V by 5 bases and J by 2 bases, and 20 bases separated the two germline ends.

The chain couples TRBV9 to TRBJ1-5; 11 nucleotides match TRBD1. The CDR3 length is 15 residues. Germline V lookup: CDR1 SGDLS, CDR2 YYNGEE. V was clipped by 2 bases and J by 3 bases; unmatched bases: 1. CDR3 nucleotide sequence: TGTGCCAGCAGCGTGGGACAGGGGGTCAATCAGCCCCAGCATTTT. This codes for CASSVGQGVNQPQHF.

This clone was seen once. Here the CDR3 DNA reads TGTGCCACCAGCGCTGATGAAAGCAGCGAGGAGCAGTTCTTC. The encoded protein is CATSADESSEEQFF. The chain uses TRBV15 and TRBJ2-1; the D is unclear. The length of the CDR3 is 14 residues. The V and J ends lost 5 bases and 10 bases respectively, with 18 bases between them. Germline V lookup: CDR1 LNHNV, CDR2 YYDKDF (reference sequence).